The TCR beta chain described here comes from a study of T-cell memory formation after mild COVID-19. Study results and limitations: What remained unconfirmed was the SARS-CoV-2 specificity of second-wave clones peaking on day 37. Clones contracting across day 15 to 85 had a balanced CD4/CD8 profile; later expanding clones leaned CD4+. Within pre-infection memory, some responding clones were found, suggesting cross-reactive memory joined.

The CDR3 is 14 residues long. Germline CDR1 MNHEY, CDR2 SVGEGT. J gave up 7 bases and V 5 bases, and 7 bases lay outside the gene matches. After 5'RACE with constant-segment primers, TCR alpha and TCR beta cDNA libraries carrying sample barcodes and UMIs were obtained. One entry per CDR3 protein results from TCRdb running MiXCR on the 5' RACE reads. The sample consists of about 340,000 distinct CDR3 sequences, 10% to 15% of them appearing once. Details on this clonotype: Its antigen remains unidentified.

Input material: PBMCs or a T cell subset sorted from them (not recorded which). This TCR was recovered from a man younger than 35 who had mild COVID-19 (a few samples of this study predate the infection). Cell type and time point are not known. The chain uses TRBV6-2 or TRBV6-3 and TRBJ2-1; 8 bases line up with TRBD1. The CDR3 DNA reads TGTGCCAGCAGTGGACAGGGATGGGAGAATGAGCAGTTCTTC. Translating gives CASSGQGWENEQFF.